This TCR beta chain was observed in a study of T cell responses to AZD1222 COVID-19 vaccine. General study points: AZD1222 recipients seropositive at baseline numbered only 5 or 6. Females made up more of the donors, who were largely white British, and clonal diversity may have come out too low.

Here immunoSEQ multiplex PCR was the method, and the copy in TCRdb shows in-frame clones only, minus some. The sample includes 100,000 to 150,000 clones, 90% to 95% seen only once; the top ten take under 2%. This clone was detected a few times. The antigen is not known. J was trimmed by 6 bases and V by 4 bases; bases with no gene match: 5. The CDR3 runs 15 residues. The germline V gene has CDR1 SGHRS and CDR2 YFSETQ. This material consisted of peripheral blood, taken on day 0 of AZD1222 vaccination. The source is an adult in good health. V is TRBV5-1 and J is TRBJ2-3, with 13 positions matching TRBD2. CDR3 DNA: TGCGCCAGCAGCCTTTGGACTAGCGGGAGCGATACGCAGTATTTT. Residues: CASSLWTSGSDTQYF.